The 10 T cell receptor beta chains reported below all come from one sample, sequenced in a study of blood T cell repertoires in COVID-19. Sequenced by immunoSEQ multiplex PCR; TCRdb stores in-frame clones only, minus some. The table shows about 220,000 clones, with roughly 76% occurring only once. The sequenced material came from peripheral blood. These receptors came from a human donor in a cohort sampled during active COVID-19.

This clone was detected once. V and J are TRBV10-1 and TRBJ1-5; TRBD1 matches 11 bases. The CDR3 covers 17 residues. Germline CDR1 is WNHNN and CDR2 is SYGVQD (reference sequence). V dropped 6 bases and J dropped 6; count of bases not matched to a gene: 13. CDR3 sequence (DNA): TGCGCCAGCAGGACGGACAGGGGGCTTCAAAAGAGTCAGCCCCAGCATTTT. Protein sequence: CASRTDRGLQKSQPQHF.

In this sample, this clone turned up once. The chain is built from TRBV28 and TRBJ2-3; D uncertain. The CDR3 is 14 amino acids. Trimming pared 2 bases from V and 6 bases from J, leaving 12 bases between. The germline CDR1 and CDR2 sequences are MDHEN and SYDVKM. CDR3 bases: TGTGCCAGCAGTTTAAGGCCCGGGTTTGATACGCAGTATTTT. Translated, it gives CASSLRPGFDTQYF. The complete variable domain, with remaining parts taken from reference TRBV28 and TRBJ2-3, reads DVKVTQSSRYLVKRTGEKVFLECVQDMDHENMFWYRQDPGLGLRLIYFSYDVKMKEKGDIPEGYSVSREKKERFSLILESASTNQTSMYLCASSLRPGFDTQYFGPGTRLTVL.

The J gene is TRBJ1-1, the V gene TRBV7-3; D is undetermined. Germline V gives CDR1 SGHTA, CDR2 FQGTGA. The CDR3 runs to 15 residues. V was pared by 0 bases and J by 11 bases, with 19 bases between. CDR3 residues: CASSLTFSGEDGAFF. CDR3 DNA: TGTGCCAGCAGCTTAACGTTCTCTGGAGAGGATGGCGCTTTCTTT.

This chain connects TRBV28 to TRBJ2-7, with 14 bases lining up with TRBD2. After removal of 3 bases from V and 3 bases from J, the junction contained 4 bases not matched to a gene. The CDR3 consists of 16 residues. The germline CDR1 and CDR2 sequences are MDHEN and SYDVKM. The CDR3 DNA reads TGTGCCAGCAGTTTGACTAGCGGGAGGGCCAGCTACGAGCAGTACTTC. Translating it yields CASSLTSGRASYEQYF.

There are a few counts of this clone. This rearrangement joins TRBV29-1 to TRBJ1-2; D is possibly TRBD1 (5 bases). Germline V lookup: CDR1 SQVTM, CDR2 ANQGSEA. This CDR3 is built from 12 residues. The V gene lost 2 bases and the J gene lost 8 bases, with 12 bases spanning the gap. In nucleotides, the CDR3 is TGCAGCGTTGAAACTGGCAGGGCCGGCTACACCTTC. Amino acid sequence: CSVETGRAGYTF. Supplemented by reference TRBV29-1 and TRBJ1-2, the full variable domain reads SAVISQKPSRDICQRGTSLTIQCQVDSQVTMMFWYRQQPGQSLTLIATANQGSEATYESGFVIDKFPISRPNLTFSTLTVSNMSPEDSSIYLCSVETGRAGYTFGSGTRLTVV.

V gene TRBV5-6 combines with J gene TRBJ2-1; 10 positions match TRBD2. From germline, CDR1 is SGHDT and CDR2 YYEEEE. This CDR3 is 15 amino acids long. V was pared by 6 bases and J by 9 bases, with 12 bases of the junction left unmatched. Written as DNA, the CDR3 is TGTGCCAGCACCAGAGTGGCTAGCGGGAGCGCTGAGCAGTTCTTC. Translating it yields CASTRVASGSAEQFF.

As to this clone: Distinct nucleotide sequences in the sample also encode this CDR3. The chain employs TRBV19 and TRBJ1-1; D might be TRBD1 (6 bases). The V end lost 8 bases, the J end lost 0 bases, and 10 bases lay between the germline ends. CDR1 LNHDA and CDR2 SQIVND come from the germline V gene (reference sequence). The CDR3 has 13 residues. The CDR3 loop reads CASGQSMNTEAFF. CDR3 coding DNA: TGTGCCAGTGGACAGTCCATGAACACTGAAGCTTTCTTT.

The rearrangement uses TRBV10-3 and TRBJ2-7, with TRBD1 identical over 8 bases. The CDR3 is 15 amino acids. Germline lookup yields CDR1 ENHRY and CDR2 SYGVKD. V lost 6 bases and J lost 0; bases outside the gene matches: 7. DNA of the CDR3: TGTGCCATCAGAACGGACAGGGACAGCTCCTACGAGCAGTACTTC. Amino acid sequence: CAIRTDRDSSYEQYF.

This clone was recorded a few times. The chain joins TRBV18 to TRBJ2-2; 10 positions agree with TRBD1. The CDR3 is made up of 15 amino acids. In germline, CDR1 is KGHSH, CDR2 LQKENI. The V segment lost 6 bases and the J segment 4 bases; nucleotides outside the gene matches: 5. The CDR3 reads CASSQDRGATGELFF. Written as DNA, the CDR3 is TGTGCCAGCTCCCAGGACAGGGGGGCCACCGGGGAGCTGTTTTTT.

The chain employs TRBV6-1 and TRBJ2-5; 9 positions match TRBD1. This CDR3 has 15 amino acids. Germline CDR1 MNHNS, CDR2 SASEGT. V lost 3 bases and J lost 5; bases outside the gene matches: 7. CDR3 amino acids: CASSEGTGLGETQYF. CDR3 DNA: TGTGCCAGCAGTGAGGGGACAGGGCTTGGTGAGACCCAGTACTTC.